A selection of T cell receptor beta chains follows, all from one sample in a study of OX40 agonist ivuxolimab in advanced cancers. The table came from immunoSEQ multiplex PCR; TCRdb's copy has only in-frame clones and leaves some out. The table has approximately 70,000 clones, about nine tenths seen once. The sequenced sample was CD4+ or CD8+ T cells sorted from blood, obtained in a trial of the OX40 agonist ivuxolimab. The receptors stem from an adult with an advanced solid tumor such as melanoma, head and neck, liver or kidney cancer. The CDR3 runs from the conserved cysteine through the conserved F or W. The D gene is left open where the match is weak. Clone size is not always given. Where it is, it says once, few, many or a class for expanded clones.

CDR3nt	CDR3aa	j_gene	len	abundance	d_gene	v_gene
TGTGCCAGTAAACTAGCGGGGAACACCGGGGAGCTGTTTTTT	CASKLAGNTGELFF	TRBJ2-2	14	NA	TRBD2	TRBV19
TGTGCCAGCATCCCTTCAGGGACAGATACGCAGTATTTT	CASIPSGTDTQYF	TRBJ2-3	13	NA	NA	TRBV6-6
TGTGCCAGCAGCTTAGCGACTAGCGCCGCCTACGAGCAGTACTTC	CASSLATSAAYEQYF	TRBJ2-7	15	NA	TRBD2	TRBV7-2
TGTGCCAGCAGCGAAGCTGGGCGGACTGAAGCTTTCTTT	CASSEAGRTEAFF	TRBJ1-1	13	NA	NA	TRBV25-1
TGTGCCAGCAGGAGAGACAGAGGCACTGAAGCTTTCTTT	CASRRDRGTEAFF	TRBJ1-1	13	NA	NA	TRBV6-5
TGTGCCAGCAGTTTAACGGGACAGGGGGACGGGGAGCTGTTTTTT	CASSLTGQGDGELFF	TRBJ2-2	15	few	TRBD1	TRBV28
TGTGCCTGGAACCGCCTCCTCACCGGATACGAGCAGTACTTC	CAWNRLLTGYEQYF	TRBJ2-7	14	NA	NA	TRBV30
TGTGCCAGCAGCTTATGGGACAGCTCCTACGAGCAGTACTTC	CASSLWDSSYEQYF	TRBJ2-7	14	NA	TRBD1	TRBV7-8
TGTGCCAGCAGGGGGCAGGGGGAAAACACCATATATTTT	CASRGQGENTIYF	TRBJ1-3	13	NA	TRBD1	TRBV7-6
TGTGCCAGCAGCTTGCTAATAGCTAGCACAGATACGCAGTATTTT	CASSLLIASTDTQYF	TRBJ2-3	15	NA	NA	TRBV5-6
TGCGCCAGCAGCTTGGAAGGGCTTCGCGTGGAAGCTTTCTTT	CASSLEGLRVEAFF	TRBJ1-1	14	NA	NA	TRBV5-1